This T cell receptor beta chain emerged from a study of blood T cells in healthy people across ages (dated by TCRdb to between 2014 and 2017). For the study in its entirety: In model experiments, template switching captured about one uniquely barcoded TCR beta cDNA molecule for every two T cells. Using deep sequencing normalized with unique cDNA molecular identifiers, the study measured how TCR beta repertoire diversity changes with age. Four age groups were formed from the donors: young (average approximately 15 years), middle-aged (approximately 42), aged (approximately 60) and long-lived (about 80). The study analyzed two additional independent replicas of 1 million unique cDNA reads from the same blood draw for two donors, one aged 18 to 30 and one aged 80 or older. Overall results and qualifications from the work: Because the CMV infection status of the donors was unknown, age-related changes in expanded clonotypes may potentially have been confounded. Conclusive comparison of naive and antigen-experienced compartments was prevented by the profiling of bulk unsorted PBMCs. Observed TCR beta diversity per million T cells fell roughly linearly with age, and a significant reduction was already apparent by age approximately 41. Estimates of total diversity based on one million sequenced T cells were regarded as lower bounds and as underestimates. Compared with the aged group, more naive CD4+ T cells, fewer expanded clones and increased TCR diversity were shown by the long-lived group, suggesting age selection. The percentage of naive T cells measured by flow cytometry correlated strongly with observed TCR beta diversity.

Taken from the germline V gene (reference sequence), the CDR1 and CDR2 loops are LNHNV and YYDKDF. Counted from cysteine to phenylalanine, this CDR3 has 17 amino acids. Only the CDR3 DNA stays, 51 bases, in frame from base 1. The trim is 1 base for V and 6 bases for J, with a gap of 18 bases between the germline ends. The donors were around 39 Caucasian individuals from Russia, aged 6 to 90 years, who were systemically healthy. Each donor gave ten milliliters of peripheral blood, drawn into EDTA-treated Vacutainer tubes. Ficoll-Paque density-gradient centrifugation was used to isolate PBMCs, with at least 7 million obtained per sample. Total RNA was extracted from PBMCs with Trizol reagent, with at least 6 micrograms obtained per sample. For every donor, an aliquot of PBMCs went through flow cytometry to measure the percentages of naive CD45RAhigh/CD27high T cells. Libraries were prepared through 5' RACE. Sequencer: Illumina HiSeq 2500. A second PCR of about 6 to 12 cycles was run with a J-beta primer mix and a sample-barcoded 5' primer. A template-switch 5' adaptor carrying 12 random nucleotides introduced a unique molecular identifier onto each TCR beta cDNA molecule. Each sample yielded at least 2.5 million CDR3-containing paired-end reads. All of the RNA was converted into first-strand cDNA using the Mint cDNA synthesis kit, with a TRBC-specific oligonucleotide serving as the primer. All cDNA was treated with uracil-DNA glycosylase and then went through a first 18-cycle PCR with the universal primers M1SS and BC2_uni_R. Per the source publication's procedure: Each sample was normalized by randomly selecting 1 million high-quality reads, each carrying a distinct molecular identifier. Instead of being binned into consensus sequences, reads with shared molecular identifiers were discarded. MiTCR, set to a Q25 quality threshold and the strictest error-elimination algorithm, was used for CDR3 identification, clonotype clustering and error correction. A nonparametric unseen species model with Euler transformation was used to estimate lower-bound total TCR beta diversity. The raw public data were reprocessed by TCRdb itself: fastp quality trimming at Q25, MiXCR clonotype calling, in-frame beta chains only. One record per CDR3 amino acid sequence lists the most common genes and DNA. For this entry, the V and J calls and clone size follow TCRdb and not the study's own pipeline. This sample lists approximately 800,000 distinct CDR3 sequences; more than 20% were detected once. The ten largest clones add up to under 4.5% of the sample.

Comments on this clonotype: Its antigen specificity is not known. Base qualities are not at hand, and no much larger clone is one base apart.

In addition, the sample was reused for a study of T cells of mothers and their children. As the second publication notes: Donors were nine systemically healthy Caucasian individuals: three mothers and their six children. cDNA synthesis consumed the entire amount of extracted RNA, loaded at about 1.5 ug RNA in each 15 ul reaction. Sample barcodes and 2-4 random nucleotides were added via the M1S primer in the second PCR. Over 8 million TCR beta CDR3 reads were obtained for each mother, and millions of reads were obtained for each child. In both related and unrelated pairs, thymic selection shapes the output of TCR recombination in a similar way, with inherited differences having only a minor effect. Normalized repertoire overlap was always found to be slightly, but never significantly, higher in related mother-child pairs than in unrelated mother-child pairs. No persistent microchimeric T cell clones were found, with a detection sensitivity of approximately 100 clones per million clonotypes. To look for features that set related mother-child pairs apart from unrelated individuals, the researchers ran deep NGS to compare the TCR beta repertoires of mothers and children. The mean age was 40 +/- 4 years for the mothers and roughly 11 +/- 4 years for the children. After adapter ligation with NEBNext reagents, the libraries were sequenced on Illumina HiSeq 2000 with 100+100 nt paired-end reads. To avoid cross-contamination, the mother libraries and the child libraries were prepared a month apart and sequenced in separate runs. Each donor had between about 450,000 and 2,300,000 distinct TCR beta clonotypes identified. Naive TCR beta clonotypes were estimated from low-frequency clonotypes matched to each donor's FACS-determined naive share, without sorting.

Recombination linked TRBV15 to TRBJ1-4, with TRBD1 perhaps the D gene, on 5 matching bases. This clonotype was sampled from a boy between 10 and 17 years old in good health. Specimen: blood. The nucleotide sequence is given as TGTGCCACCAGCAGAGTCCTAGGCCGGGACGCTGATGAAAAACTGTTTTTT. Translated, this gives CATSRVLGRDADEKLFF. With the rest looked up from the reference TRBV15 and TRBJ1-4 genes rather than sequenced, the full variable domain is DAMVIQNPRYQVTQFGKPVTLSCSQTLNHNVMYWYQQKSSQAPKLLFHYYDKDFNNEADTPDNFQSRRPNTSFCFLDIRSPGLGDTAMYLCATSRVLGRDADEKLFFGSGTQLSVL.